A single sample gave rise to the 26 T cell receptor beta chains below, sequenced in a study of vaccination effects on CD4 cells after COVID-19. Culturing for approximately 10 days preceded CD4+ T cell isolation. Participants got two doses of BNT162b2 or mRNA-1273 vaccine. Clones were read by immunoSEQ multiplex PCR, and TCRdb kept only the in-frame ones, dropping some. Here the sample spans about 66,000 clones, approximately 79% being singletons. No antigen is known for these receptors. Sequencing was performed on CD4+ T cells from PBMCs cultured without peptide, taken after COVID-19 vaccination. The receptors derive from a human donor who received a COVID-19 vaccine.

The CDR3 region has the DNA TGTGCCAGCAGACCGGCTGCAGATACGCAGTATTTT. Its translation: CASRPAADTQYF. The chain uses TRBV12-3 or TRBV12-4 and TRBJ2-3, with unresolved D. Trimming took off 6 bases at V and 4 bases at J, with 8 bases between the two ends. The CDR3 totals 12 residues.

The chain carries TRBV28 and TRBJ1-3, with a weak D call TRBD1 (6 bases). The CDR3 totals 14 residues. V lost 3 bases and J lost 2, with 8 bases in between. The V gene's germline CDR1 is MDHEN and CDR2 SYDVKM. In DNA form, the CDR3 reads TGTGCCAGCAGTTTCGGGGGCGCTGGAAACACCATATATTTT. Translated: CASSFGGAGNTIYF. Combining the CDR3 with reference TRBV28 and TRBJ1-3 gives the whole variable domain DVKVTQSSRYLVKRTGEKVFLECVQDMDHENMFWYRQDPGLGLRLIYFSYDVKMKEKGDIPEGYSVSREKKERFSLILESASTNQTSMYLCASSFGGAGNTIYFGEGSWLTVV.

This chain uses TRBV6-2 or TRBV6-3 with TRBJ1-2; D perhaps matches TRBD1 (5 bases). This CDR3 is built from 14 residues. The germline V gene has CDR1 MNHEY and CDR2 SVGEGT. Trimming removed 5 bases from V and 4 bases from J, with 14 bases in between. The CDR3 sequence is CASSTRQWAYGYTF. CDR3 nucleotide sequence: TGTGCCAGCAGTACGAGACAGTGGGCCTATGGCTACACCTTC.

The rearrangement joins TRBV7-2 to TRBJ2-5, with D possibly called TRBD1 or TRBD2 (5 bases each). There are 13 residues in the CDR3. Trimming removed 1 base from V and 6 bases from J, with 9 bases in between. CDR1 and CDR2 from the germline V gene are SGHTA and FQGNSA. CDR3 protein: CASSLGDGQTQYF. The CDR3 DNA follows: TGTGCCAGCAGCTTAGGGGACGGTCAGACCCAGTACTTC. Looking up the rest from reference TRBV7-2 and TRBJ2-5 gives the full variable domain: GAGVSQSPSNKVTEKGKDVELRCDPISGHTALYWYRQSLGQGLEFLIYFQGNSAPDKSGLPSDRFSAERTGGSVSTLTIQRTQQEDSAVYLCASSLGDGQTQYFGPGTRLLVL.

The chain has TRBV24-1 and TRBJ1-4, with TRBD1 matching over 9 bases. CDR1 KGHDR and CDR2 SFDVKD come from the germline V gene. The CDR3 spans 16 residues. With V trimmed by 3 bases and J by 7 bases, 8 bases remained unmatched. The CDR3 region is CATSDPGDRGAEKLFF. The CDR3 nucleotides are TGTGCCACCAGTGATCCTGGAGACAGGGGGGCTGAAAAACTGTTTTTT.

The rearrangement joins TRBV2 to TRBJ2-1; D is unclear. Germline CDR1 and CDR2: SNHLY and FYNNEI. The V end lost 0 bases, the J end lost 6 bases, and 9 bases lay between the germline ends. The CDR3 is made up of 14 amino acids. The CDR3 DNA reads as TGTGCCAGCAGTGAAGCGCTATTAGTCAATGAGCAGTTCTTC. Its protein product is CASSEALLVNEQFF.

This clone was recorded a few times. The chain is built from TRBV14 and TRBJ1-5; D is unclear. The CDR3 is made up of 13 amino acids. Germline CDR1 SGHDN, CDR2 FVKESK. Trimming removed 6 bases from V and 0 bases from J, with 6 bases in between. CDR3 region: CASSRDSNQPQHF. The CDR3, as DNA: TGTGCCAGCAGTCGAGATAGCAATCAGCCCCAGCATTTT.

The chain recombines TRBV5-1 with TRBJ1-2; a possible D gene is TRBD1 (5 bases). Per germline, CDR1 SGHRS and CDR2 YFSETQ. The CDR3 runs 12 residues. V was clipped by 3 bases and J by 12 bases, with 15 bases between them. The CDR3 region is CASSSGTTVHTF. As DNA, the CDR3 is TGCGCCAGCAGCTCGGGGACGACAGTCCACACCTTC. The whole variable domain, filled in from reference TRBV5-1 and TRBJ1-2, reads KAGVTQTPRYLIKTRGQQVTLSCSPISGHRSVSWYQQTPGQGLQFLFEYFSETQRNKGNFPGRFSGRQFSNSRSEMNVSTLELGDSALYLCASSSGTTVHTFGSGTRLTVV.

The rearrangement links TRBV4-3 to TRBJ2-3; a weak D match, TRBD2 (5 bases). The CDR3 spans 16 residues. The germline V gene has CDR1 LGHNA and CDR2 YSLEER. The V and J ends lost 3 bases and 3 bases respectively, with 16 bases between them. This chain's CDR3 is CASSHPSGAGTDTQYF. CDR3 DNA: TGCGCCAGCAGCCACCCGTCCGGTGCGGGTACAGATACGCAGTATTTT.

The genes are TRBV5-1 and TRBJ1-1; 7 bases are a match to TRBD1. Trimming at V came to 2 bases and at J to 3 bases, leaving 4 bases not matched to a gene. In germline, CDR1 is SGHRS, CDR2 YFSETQ. The CDR3 length is 14 residues. CDR3 protein: CASSLTGEDTEAFF. CDR3 bases: TGCGCCAGCAGCTTAACAGGGGAGGACACTGAAGCTTTCTTT.

The chain carries TRBV5-8 and TRBJ1-5; 7 bases are shared with TRBD1. Germline CDR1 is SGHTS and CDR2 is YDEGEE. With 4 bases clipped from V and 2 bases from J, the junction kept 3 bases outside the gene matches. This CDR3 contains 14 residues. CDR3 DNA: TGTGCCAGCAGCGGAGACAGGGGCAATCAGCCCCAGCATTTT. Amino acid sequence: CASSGDRGNQPQHF.

The genes are TRBV24-1 and TRBJ2-3, with D unclear. Germline V gives CDR1 KGHDR, CDR2 SFDVKD. The CDR3 is 14 residues long. The V and J ends lost 1 base and 3 bases respectively, with 7 bases between them. CDR3 bases: TGTGCCACCAGTGATTTATCTACAACAGATACGCAGTATTTT. Protein product: CATSDLSTTDTQYF.

The J gene is TRBJ2-2, the V gene TRBV7-2; no reliable D call. The length of the CDR3 is 15 residues. Germline CDR1 reads SGHTA; CDR2 reads FQGNSA. Trimming cost V 1 base and J 2 bases, with 8 bases left between them. The CDR3 region is CASSLVLGNTGELFF. CDR3 DNA: TGTGCCAGCAGCTTAGTGTTAGGAAACACCGGGGAGCTGTTTTTT.

The genes are TRBV29-1 and TRBJ2-5, with no clear D. V gave up 7 bases and J gave up 5 bases, with 11 bases separating them. The V gene's germline CDR1 is SQVTM and CDR2 ANQGSEA. There are 11 residues in the CDR3. The CDR3 spells CSGLYGETQYF. CDR3 coding DNA: TGCAGCGGACTTTATGGGGAGACCCAGTACTTC.

As to this clone: Here the CDR3 omits its conserved ending phenylalanine or tryptophan, so a read error is the likely source. The DNA is omitted, as the CDR3 cannot be located on it reliably, and the CDR3 follows TCRdb's listing. J is TRBJ1-2 and V is TRBV6-1. The CDR3 length equals 14 residues, ends included. Germline lookup yields CDR1 MNHNS and CDR2 SASEGT. The CDR3 region is CASSEAIVGQGLRT.

The chain carries TRBV19 and TRBJ2-5, with 9 bases aligning to TRBD2. The CDR3 totals 15 residues. V shed 6 bases, J shed 5 bases, and the junction held 10 bases outside the gene matches. Germline CDR1 LNHDA, CDR2 SQIVND (reference sequence). The CDR3 DNA reads as TGTGCCAGTAGCCAACGTAGCGGGGGACGGGAGACCCAGTACTTC. The encoded protein is CASSQRSGGRETQYF.

J is TRBJ2-5 and V is TRBV19; TRBD2 is a possible D gene (6 bases). Looked up from germline, CDR1 is LNHDA and CDR2 is SQIVND (reference sequence). V was trimmed by 1 base and J by 4 bases, leaving 13 bases between them. CDR3 length: 15 residues. CDR3 bases: TGTGCCAGTAGTATAGCAGGACTATGGATAGAGACCCAGTACTTC. Protein product: CASSIAGLWIETQYF.

CDR3 protein: CSVGWSSYNEQFF. DNA for the CDR3: TGCAGCGTTGGATGGAGCTCCTACAATGAGCAGTTCTTC. This chain uses TRBV29-1 with TRBJ2-1; D gene uncertain. Germline V lookup: CDR1 SQVTM, CDR2 ANQGSEA. V was pared by 4 bases and J by 0 bases, with 7 bases between. The CDR3 extends over 13 amino acids.

This clone was seen once. The rearrangement joins TRBV2 to TRBJ1-1; maybe TRBD1 (5 bases). The V end lost 3 bases, the J end lost 1 base, and 9 bases lay between the germline ends. In germline, CDR1 is SNHLY, CDR2 FYNNEI. The length of the CDR3 is 14 residues. The CDR3 DNA reads as TGTGCCAGCAGTGACTGGGGGACGAACACTGAAGCTTTCTTT. Its translation is CASSDWGTNTEAFF. The full variable domain, with the rest looked up from reference TRBV2 and TRBJ1-1, is EPEVTQTPSHQVTQMGQEVILRCVPISNHLYFYWYRQILGQKVEFLVSFYNNEISEKSEIFDDQFSVERPDGSNFTLKIRSTKLEDSAMYFCASSDWGTNTEAFFGQGTRLTVV.

The CDR3 reads CASRGIRQGGNTEAFF. CDR3 nucleotide sequence: TGTGCCAGCAGGGGGATAAGACAGGGAGGGAACACTGAAGCTTTCTTT. The V gene is TRBV11-2, the J gene TRBJ1-1, with 7 nucleotides matching TRBD1. Germline V gene sequence: CDR1 SGHAT, CDR2 FQNNGV. This CDR3 is built from 16 residues. The J segment lost 1 base and the V segment lost 6 bases, leaving 11 bases of the junction unmatched.

This sequence joins TRBV5-1 and TRBJ1-2, with D perhaps TRBD1 (6 bases). The CDR3 has 16 amino acids. The V end was cut by 0 bases, the J end by 7 bases, with 19 bases between. Germline V gene sequence: CDR1 SGHRS, CDR2 YFSETQ. The CDR3 DNA follows: TGCGCCAGCAGCTTGGCGATCTCGGGGGGCCCCGGTGGCTACACCTTC. This translates into CASSLAISGGPGGYTF.

The rearrangement links TRBV18 to TRBJ1-1; D is uncertain. In germline, CDR1 is KGHSH, CDR2 LQKENI. Trimming stripped 8 bases from V and 0 bases from J, with 7 bases between. The CDR3 sequence is 12 residues long. The CDR3 DNA is TGTGCCAGCGAAAACATGAACACTGAAGCTTTCTTT. Its protein product is CASENMNTEAFF. Full variable domain (rest looked up from reference TRBV18 and TRBJ1-1): NAGVMQNPRHLVRRRGQEARLRCSPMKGHSHVYWYRQLPEEGLKFMVYLQKENIIDESGMPKERFSAEFPKEGPSILRIQQVVRGDSAAYFCASENMNTEAFFGQGTRLTVV.

This clone turned up a few times. The chain employs TRBV1 and TRBJ1-1. TRBV1 is a documented pseudogene. The CDR3 is made up of 13 amino acids. The CDR3 loop reads CTSRGCGNTEAFF. The CDR3 nucleotides read TGCACCAGCAGGGGTTGCGGGAACACTGAAGCTTTCTTT.

For this clone: The sample contains more than one DNA sequence encoding this CDR3. This chain connects TRBV18 to TRBJ2-5, with D possibly being TRBD2 (6 bases). This CDR3 comprises 13 residues. V lost 3 bases and J lost 2, with 7 bases in between. CDR1 is KGHSH, CDR2 LQKENI, per germline. The CDR3 loop is CASSPGLQETQYF. CDR3 nucleotides: TGTGCCAGCTCACCGGGACTGCAAGAGACCCAGTACTTC. Full variable domain (outside the CDR3, taken from reference TRBV18 and TRBJ2-5): NAGVMQNPRHLVRRRGQEARLRCSPMKGHSHVYWYRQLPEEGLKFMVYLQKENIIDESGMPKERFSAEFPKEGPSILRIQQVVRGDSAAYFCASSPGLQETQYFGPGTRLLVL.

Written as DNA, the CDR3 is TGTGCCAGCAGCCAAGATAGGGGGCACATTCAGTACTTC. This codes for CASSQDRGHIQYF. The chain is built from TRBV3-1 (or the pseudogene TRBV3-2) and TRBJ2-4, with 7 positions matching TRBD1. Germline-derived CDR1 and CDR2 are LGHDT and YNNKEL (reference sequence). Unmatched junction bases numbered 1, after V lost 0 bases and J lost 8 bases. This CDR3 contains 13 residues.

The gene calls are TRBV18 and TRBJ1-5; perhaps TRBD1 as D (6 bases). This CDR3 contains 15 residues. Germline CDR1 is KGHSH and CDR2 is LQKENI. V lost 3 bases and J lost 3, with 12 bases in between. The CDR3 loop is CASSPGGQHNQPQHF. For the CDR3, the DNA is TGTGCCAGCTCACCGGGTGGACAGCACAATCAGCCCCAGCATTTT.